This T cell receptor beta chain comes out of a study of OX40 agonist ivuxolimab in advanced cancers. Regarding the study in general: The costimulatory receptor OX40 (CD134) was targeted by ivuxolimab, a fully human IgG2 agonistic monoclonal antibody. Intravenous ivuxolimab was administered to patients every 2 weeks at six dose levels: 0.01, 0.1, 0.3, 1.5, 3 and 10 mg/kg. Of the roughly 52 dose-escalation patients, hepatocellular carcinoma was present in approximately 20, melanoma in roughly 15, renal cell carcinoma in 9 and head and neck cancer in 9. In the dose-escalation cohort, approximately 83% of patients were male, and the mean age was approximately 60 years with a range of about 20 to 90. Prior anti-PD-1, anti-PD-L1 or anti-CTLA-4 therapy was permitted, and approximately 41% of dose-escalation patients had received checkpoint inhibitors. Partial responses occurred in three dose-escalation patients, of whom one had hepatocellular carcinoma and two had cutaneous melanoma. The point of sequencing TCRbeta in the periphery was to test whether ivuxolimab changed TCR sequence diversity and drove clonal T-cell expansion. The monotherapy dose-escalation portion (N = 52 patients) of the phase I ivuxolimab trial is reported in the paper. What the work shows at the level of the full study, not this receptor alone: Low levels of normalized T-cell clonal expansion were also seen in some patients who did not respond. Clonal expansion of both CD4+ and CD8+ blood T cells was observed from baseline to week 6 at doses 0.1 to 3.0 mg/kg. In the 0.1-3.0 mg/kg groups, partial responders were among the patients with the lowest normalized peripheral clonal expansion, particularly in CD8+ T cells. After ivuxolimab, expanded clones were on average more numerous among CD8+ T cells than among CD4+ T cells. The antigen specificity of the clonally expanded peripheral T cells was not determined.

This clone appeared a few times. Its specific antigen is unknown. The input lacks base qualities; no much larger clone sits a single base away. Measured from the cysteine to the phenylalanine, the CDR3 is 13 residues long. The entry retains the CDR3 DNA only, 39 bases that are in frame from base 1. V is shortened by 0 bases, J by 5 bases, and the region joining them spans 8 bases. CDR1 and CDR2 were assigned from the germline V gene (reference sequence) as GTSNPN and SVGIG. The trial excluded patients who had a history of autoimmune disease or were on systemic immunosuppression. In every dose cohort, peripheral blood was drawn for TCR sequencing at baseline, cycle 4 day 1, and cycle 7 day 1. Samples were obtained from an open-label, multicenter, first-in-human phase I dose-escalation trial of ivuxolimab. Adults with locally advanced or metastatic head and neck squamous cell, hepatocellular, melanoma or renal cell carcinoma were enrolled in the trial. CD4+ and CD8+ T cells were sorted separately from peripheral blood before TCR sequencing.

For sequencing of the TCRbeta CDR3 region, genomic DNA was extracted from the sorted cells. TCRbeta CDR3 regions were sequenced using the immunoSEQ Assay. Here the immuneACCESS table is served through TCRdb, limited to in-frame sequences with V and J called. Missing clones are a known gap in these copies; in checked studies unresolved V genes cover under half, and the rest lacks a known reason. This sample is represented by over 70,000 clones; 70% to 90% of them were singletons. 7.4% of the sample lies in the top ten. This receptor was identified in an adult with an advanced solid tumor such as melanoma, head and neck, liver or kidney cancer. This specimen consisted of CD4+ or CD8+ T cells sorted from blood, obtained in a trial of the OX40 agonist ivuxolimab. The sequence links TRBV30 to TRBJ1-5, with a weak D call of TRBD1 (5 bases match). The CDR3 reads CAWSVQVYQPQHF. The DNA sequence reads TGTGCCTGGAGTGTACAGGTCTATCAGCCCCAGCATTTT.